This T cell receptor (beta chain) was sequenced during a study of blood T cell repertoires in COVID-19. Across the study: Whether acute or convalescent, the COVID-19 samples came from the United States, Italy and Spain. PBMCs, B-cell-depleted T cells, or T cells were the source of the cDNA or gDNA that made up the material.

V gave up 0 bases and J gave up 7 bases, with 6 bases separating them. Per germline, CDR1 MNHNY and CDR2 SVGAGI (reference sequence). The CDR3 length is 13 residues. Worth noting for this clone: This sample includes further DNA sequences coding for the same CDR3.

In the original analysis: For nucleated cells, counts were estimated from reference gene primer amplification. The protocol was immunoSEQ multiplex PCR, while the TCRdb copy is restricted to in-frame clones and leaves out a portion. D and trimming come from the DNA, and the V and J calls and clone size come from that table. The sample lists some 300,000 clones, 75% to 90% occurring once. The rearrangement joins TRBV6-6 to TRBJ2-2; D might be TRBD2 (6 bases). Source material: peripheral blood. The clonotype was recovered from a woman in her 70s with COVID-19, enrolled during active disease. The DNA for the CDR3 is TGTGCCAGCAGTTACTCGGGGGGCGGGGAGCTGTTTTTT. Its translation: CASSYSGGGELFF.